One TCR beta chain is described in this entry. All recovered Cohort 3 donors got two negative PCRs, got clearance, or saw symptom resolution. In the authors' workflow: Cell counts per sample came from amplifying reference gene primers. Sequencing was performed with immunoSEQ multiplex PCR; in TCRdb, only in-frame clones are kept and a portion is missing. D and trimming come from the DNA, and the V and J calls and clone size come from that table. Of some 270,000 clones listed, roughly 84% are singletons. From germline, CDR1 is MNHEY and CDR2 SVGAGI. This CDR3 spans 15 amino acids. Trimming took 2 bases from V and 8 from J; bases not matched to a gene: 8. The sample comes from a study of blood T cell repertoires in COVID-19. About the study: Acute and convalescent COVID-19 specimens originated in the United States, Italy and Spain. T cells, B-cell-depleted T cells, or PBMCs supplied cDNA or gDNA.

This TCR came from a man aged 45 to 65 who had recovered from COVID-19. Sample: PBMCs or T cells enriched from blood (not recorded which). The chain combines TRBV6-5 with TRBJ2-1; 8 bases are a match to TRBD1. The CDR3: CASSYGRGRLDEQFF. The CDR3 region has the DNA TGTGCCAGCAGTTACGGCAGGGGGCGCTTGGATGAGCAGTTCTTC.